These T cell receptor beta chains were read from a single sample in a study of cytomegalovirus exposure and HLA in healthy donors. Assay used: immunoSEQ multiplex PCR; TCRdb lists only in-frame clones, some missing. The repertoire holds 150,000 to 180,000 clones, 70% to 80% seen once, with approximately 7.7% in the top ten. Sequencing input: PBMCs. The source is a man aged 25-45 years in good health and CMV-seropositive. Each CDR3 is given with its conserved first and last residue. D genes are given only for firm matches. The size of a clone is reported for some rows only, either as once, few or many, or as a class for expanded clones.

CDR3aa | abundance | v_gene | d_gene | j_gene
CASSIETPGGNQPQHF | - | TRBV19 | - | TRBJ1-5
CASRRTTSNQPQHF | - | TRBV19 | - | TRBJ1-5
CASSGESEAFF | once | TRBV11-2 | - | TRBJ1-1
CASSFGAGARETQYF | - | TRBV7-9 | TRBD2 | TRBJ2-5
CASSWGTAVNEQFF | - | TRBV5-6 | TRBD1 | TRBJ2-1
CASSISRDTEAFF | - | TRBV19 | - | TRBJ1-1
CASSSHPGGREQYF | - | TRBV28 | - | TRBJ2-7
CAAVPQGELSYEQYF | few | TRBV30 | TRBD1 | TRBJ2-7
CASSDLRNEQFF | - | TRBV27 | - | TRBJ2-1
CASSLGTGVGNQPQHF | - | TRBV7-8 | TRBD1 | TRBJ1-5
CASSLRGLPLGAEQYF | - | TRBV27 | - | TRBJ2-7
CASSYLAGATDTQYF | - | TRBV7-3 | TRBD2 | TRBJ2-3
CASAPTLGRSYGYTF | - | TRBV12-5 | - | TRBJ1-2
CASSAGLATEAFF | - | TRBV2 | - | TRBJ1-1
CACSERGGNIQYF | - | TRBV30 | TRBD2 | TRBJ2-4
CASSHGGSGYGYTF | - | TRBV6-1 | - | TRBJ1-2
CASSFDRVSSYNSPLHF | - | TRBV5-1 | TRBD1 | TRBJ1-6
CASSSSVDTDTQYF | - | TRBV11-2 | - | TRBJ2-3
CASSLAEGTASGYTF | few | TRBV7-9 | TRBD1 | TRBJ1-2
CASSPGTSGIREQFF | - | TRBV18 | TRBD2 | TRBJ2-1
CASSLSSGAYEQYF | - | TRBV7-9 | - | TRBJ2-7
CASSLVSARSNTEAFF | - | TRBV27 | - | TRBJ1-1
CASSASGRASGGELFF | few | TRBV5-1 | TRBD2 | TRBJ2-2
CASSLTTGGPSDTQYF | once | TRBV5-6 | TRBD2 | TRBJ2-3
CASSHQGDTEAFF | - | TRBV4-1 | - | TRBJ1-1
CAIRDGGGPDNEQFF | - | TRBV10-3 | - | TRBJ2-1
CASSRSRAGSNTGELFF | - | TRBV7-2 | - | TRBJ2-2
CASSLTGSGNTIYF | - | TRBV5-1 | - | TRBJ1-3
CASSVGLAGEHEQFF | - | TRBV9 | TRBD2 | TRBJ2-1
CASSLGGFGMYEQYF | - | TRBV4-1 | - | TRBJ2-7
CASRPPGGATYEQYF | - | TRBV7-9 | TRBD1 | TRBJ2-7
CASSLIRGAGNTIYF | - | TRBV11-2 | - | TRBJ1-3
CASGLVLGGEDTQYF | - | TRBV12-5 | - | TRBJ2-3
CASSLAGLAAYNEQFF | - | TRBV7-8 | TRBD2 | TRBJ2-1
CASRRRGRGYTF | - | TRBV28 | - | TRBJ1-2
CASTSWDRGYNEQFF | - | TRBV27 | TRBD1 | TRBJ2-1
CASSLYSNQPQHF | - | TRBV28 | - | TRBJ1-5
CASTPRVGQGRSNEQFF | - | TRBV11-2 | TRBD1 | TRBJ2-1
CASSQAPRAPNTGELFF | - | TRBV4-3 | - | TRBJ2-2
CASSDPGQGSGANVLTF | - | TRBV25-1 | TRBD1 | TRBJ2-6
CASSGQVSLYEQYF | - | TRBV13 | TRBD1 | TRBJ2-7
CASSYRSVTDTQYF | - | TRBV6-5 | - | TRBJ2-3
CASSLSRGEQYF | - | TRBV7-2 | - | TRBJ2-7
CASSDSGASGVYNEQFF | - | TRBV11-2 | TRBD2 | TRBJ2-1
CASSSQGTGSPLHF | - | TRBV7-9 | - | TRBJ1-6
CASSPTRQGAGINTEAFF | few | TRBV7-3 | TRBD1 | TRBJ1-1
CASSLERLYF | - | TRBV7-9 | - | TRBJ2-5
CASRKGLGYNEQFF | - | TRBV6-7 | - | TRBJ2-1
CASSQERVKDTQYF | - | TRBV4-1 | - | TRBJ2-3
CASSFAGDRYEQYF | - | TRBV28 | TRBD2 | TRBJ2-7
CASTLGGARKAETQYF | - | TRBV7-9 | - | TRBJ2-5